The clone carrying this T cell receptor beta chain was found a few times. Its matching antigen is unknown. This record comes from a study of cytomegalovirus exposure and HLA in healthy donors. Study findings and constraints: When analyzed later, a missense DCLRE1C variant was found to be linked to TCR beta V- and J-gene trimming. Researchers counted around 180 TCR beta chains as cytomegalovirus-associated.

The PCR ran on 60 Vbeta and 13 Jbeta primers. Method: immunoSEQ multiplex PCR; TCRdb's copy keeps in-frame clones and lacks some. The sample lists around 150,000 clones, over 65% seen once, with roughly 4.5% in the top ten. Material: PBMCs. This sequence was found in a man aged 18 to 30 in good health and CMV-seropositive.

The CDR3 DNA reads TGTGCCAGCAGTTACGAGGGGAGGGCTTTCTTT. Translation gives CASSYEGRAFF. The chain recombines TRBV6-5 with TRBJ1-1, with D perhaps TRBD1 (5 bases). The CDR3 length is 11 residues. Looked up from germline, CDR1 is MNHEY and CDR2 is SVGAGI. Trimming cost V 2 bases and J 11 bases, with 9 bases left between them.